Listed here are 8 T cell receptor beta chains from one sample, sequenced in a study of T cells in Graves' hyperthyroidism and ophthalmopathy. RNA transcripts provided the source from which TCR beta CDR3 regions were amplified. HTBI primers were employed in a first-round RT-PCR of the TCR CDR3. TCRdb re-called the multiplex PCR reads through MiXCR, storing one row per CDR3 protein. The sample carries 90,000 to 120,000 distinct CDR3 sequences, 15% to 20% recorded once. The sequenced sample consisted of blood. These receptors were collected from a woman in her 50s with Graves' hyperthyroidism.

This sequence joins TRBV24-1 and TRBJ1-2; 8 bases line up with TRBD1. Germline CDR1 KGHDR, CDR2 SFDVKD. J lost 4 bases, V lost 7 bases, and 4 bases had no gene match. The CDR3 totals 13 residues. The CDR3 DNA reads as TGTGCCACCAGAGGACAGGGCGCCTATGGCTACACCTTC. It is translated as CATRGQGAYGYTF.

This clonotype was seen repeatedly, ten times or more. In nucleotides, the CDR3 is TGTGCCACCCAAGGGACTAGCGGCTACACAGATACGCAGTATTTT. It translates to CATQGTSGYTDTQYF. The chain uses TRBV24-1 and TRBJ2-3, with 11 bases fitting TRBD2. The CDR3 runs 15 residues. V trimming: 9 bases; J trimming: 2 bases; junction bases outside the gene matches: 6. Germline values: CDR1 KGHDR, CDR2 SFDVKD.

This clonotype was detected many times. The V gene is TRBV27, the J gene TRBJ1-6; D remains ambiguous. This CDR3 contains 12 residues. Per the germline V gene, CDR1 is MNHEY and CDR2 is SMNVEV (reference sequence). V was shortened by 6 bases and J by 12 bases, with 12 bases between the two germline ends. The CDR3, as DNA: TGTGCCAGCAGAACTGTTAACTTACCCCTCCACTTT. It specifies CASRTVNLPLHF.

This clonotype was detected many times. The V call is TRBV6-1, the J call TRBJ1-2; TRBD1 is a possible D gene (5 bases). This CDR3 spans 16 amino acids. Germline values: CDR1 MNHNS, CDR2 SASEGT. V was cut by 6 bases and J by 6 bases, with 23 bases left in between. The CDR3 protein is CASSTFLMGLRNGYTF. DNA of the CDR3: TGTGCCAGCAGCACGTTCCTGATGGGACTTAGAAATGGCTACACCTTC.

The V and J genes are TRBV18 and TRBJ2-3; possibly TRBD1 or TRBD2 for D (5 bases each). This CDR3 is 14 amino acids long. CDR1 and CDR2 from the germline V gene are KGHSH and LQKENI. The germline V and J ends were trimmed by 2 bases and 5 bases, with 11 bases remaining between them. This CDR3 is CASSPGGSIDTQYF. The CDR3 bases are TGTGCCAGCTCACCAGGGGGTTCTATAGATACGCAGTATTTT.

This clonotype was detected only once. The chain joins TRBV6-1 to TRBJ1-2; perhaps TRBD1 as D (6 bases). Germline CDR1 is MNHNS and CDR2 is SASEGT. With 3 bases removed from V and 6 bases from J, the gap between germline ends came to 8 bases. CDR3 length equals 12 residues. The CDR3 here is CASSDNRDGYTF. CDR3 coding DNA: TGTGCCAGCAGTGACAACAGGGATGGCTACACCTTC.

The chain uses TRBV5-1 and TRBJ2-1, with 10 nucleotides matching TRBD2. Germline values: CDR1 SGHRS, CDR2 YFSETQ. The junction had 7 bases not matched to a gene; V was cut back by 2 bases and J by 5 bases. The CDR3 consists of 16 residues. The CDR3 DNA is TGCGCCAGCAGCTTCCCCCGGACTAGCGGAAACAATGAGCAGTTCTTC. As protein: CASSFPRTSGNNEQFF.

This clonotype was seen repeatedly, ten times or more. The chain carries TRBV6-1 and TRBJ1-6; 8 nucleotides line up with TRBD1. The CDR3 runs 16 residues. In germline, CDR1 is MNHNS, CDR2 SASEGT. The trim removed 6 bases at V and 6 bases at J, leaving 10 bases unmatched. This CDR3 is CASRRYVGQGNSPLHF. The CDR3 nucleotides read TGTGCCAGCAGACGATATGTCGGACAGGGTAATTCACCCCTCCACTTT.